This TCR beta chain originates from a study of CD8 T cells in ankylosing spondylitis. Whole-study findings and limits: Peripheral blood samples showed relatively rare disease-linked clones, and these clones were CD8+. Roughly eight highly homologous variants made up a TCR beta motif that seemed to typify ankylosing spondylitis blood. Researchers reportedly found disease-linked clones significantly enriched in matched ankylosing spondylitis synovial fluid.

The V gene lost 3 bases and the J gene lost 2 bases, with 11 bases spanning the gap. The CDR3 is 15 amino acids. A remark on this clonotype: Its antigen is not identified.

By quantitative 5'-RACE with molecular barcodes, the TCR beta libraries were made. TCRdb re-called the 5' RACE reads through MiXCR, storing one row per CDR3 protein. The repertoire holds 210,000 or so distinct CDR3 sequences, with under 30% as singletons. The sequence came from a male donor with ankylosing spondylitis or in good health (not recorded which). The sample taken for sequencing was blood, either unsorted or a sorted T cell fraction (not recorded which). The chain carries TRBV12-3 or TRBV12-4 and TRBJ1-5; a weak D match, TRBD1 (5 bases). Here the CDR3 reads CASSLRGLGNQPQHF. The DNA for the CDR3 is TGTGCCAGCAGTTTGCGGGGACTAGGCAATCAGCCCCAGCATTTT.